This T cell receptor (beta chain) was identified during a study of blood T cell repertoires in COVID-19. The data were produced by immunoSEQ multiplex PCR, yet TCRdb's version contains in-frame clones alone and is incomplete. The data hold roughly 91,000 clones, with around 80% observed a single time. The sequenced sample was peripheral blood. This clonotype was obtained from a man between 70 and 80 years old with acute or convalescent COVID-19.

The CDR3 DNA sequence: TGTGCCAGCAGCTCGCTCGACAAACCGTATGACTACGAGCAGTACTTC. It yields the protein CASSSLDKPYDYEQYF. The chain recombines TRBV5-6 with TRBJ2-7; no clear D. The CDR3 consists of 16 residues. V lost 3 bases, J lost 3 bases, and 19 bases lay in between. Germline V CDR1 and CDR2: SGHDT, YYEEEE. Together with reference TRBV5-6 and TRBJ2-7, the CDR3 gives the full variable domain: DAGVTQSPTHLIKTRGQQVTLRCSPKSGHDTVSWYQQALGQGPQFIFQYYEEEERQRGNFPDRFSGHQFPNYSSELNVNALLLGDSALYLCASSSLDKPYDYEQYFGPGTRLTVT.